This entry lists 9 T cell receptor beta chains sequenced from one sample in a study of graft-versus-host responses after intestinal transplantation. Their target antigens are unknown. Repertoires were generated with immunoSEQ multiplex PCR, while TCRdb's copy carries only in-frame clones and drops some. The top ten hold around 0.07% of the sample, which has 80,000 to 100,000 clones, roughly 92% seen once. This specimen was unstimulated CD8+ T cells sorted from spleen or lymph node cells, taken before transplant. The receptors stem from a human donor who was the organ donor for an intestinal transplant.

With respect to this clone: At the DNA level, this CDR3 is encoded by other sequences in the same sample as well. V is TRBV29-1 and J is TRBJ1-4; a weak D match, TRBD1 (5 bases). Trimming took off 7 bases at V and 5 bases at J, with 14 bases between the two ends. The CDR3 runs 13 residues. The germline V gene has CDR1 SQVTM and CDR2 ANQGSEA. This CDR3 is CSAIDRLNEKLFF. The CDR3 coding sequence is TGCAGCGCCATCGACAGATTAAATGAAAAACTGTTTTTT.

The V gene is TRBV6-5, the J gene TRBJ1-1; the D gene is possibly TRBD1 (6 bases). V lost 0 bases and J 5 bases, leaving 13 bases between the germline ends. This CDR3 contains 15 residues. Germline-derived CDR1 and CDR2 are MNHEY and SVGAGI. The CDR3 bases are TGTGCCAGCAGTTACTCTGAAGGGGGAAGTACTGAAGCTTTCTTT. Its translation is CASSYSEGGSTEAFF.

The chain has TRBV27 and TRBJ1-2, with unresolved D. Germline V gene lookup returns CDR1 MNHEY and CDR2 SMNVEV (reference sequence). Between the trimmed V and J ends, which lost 10 bases and 7 bases, there was a span of 16 bases. This CDR3 comprises 12 residues. CDR3 bases: TGTGCCACCCGAGCCTTTGTATTTGGCTACACCTTC. Amino acids: CATRAFVFGYTF.

The rearrangement joins TRBV5-6 to TRBJ2-3, with 7 bases aligning to TRBD1. The CDR3 loop spans 16 amino acids. The junction had 10 bases not matched to a gene; V was cut back by 4 bases and J by 2 bases. From germline, CDR1 is SGHDT and CDR2 YYEEEE. The DNA for the CDR3 is TGTGCCAGCAGCGTCCGGTGGGGGACAGTCACAGATACGCAGTATTTT. It encodes CASSVRWGTVTDTQYF.

The V and J genes are TRBV10-3 and TRBJ2-1; TRBD2 aligns across 7 bases. The V gene end was trimmed by 8 bases and the J gene end by 6 bases; junction bases not matched to a gene: 13. Germline assignment: CDR1 ENHRY and CDR2 SYGVKD. The CDR3 contains 15 residues. In nucleotides, the CDR3 is TGTGCCATCTGCTCGGGCCAGACGGGGGGCAATGAGCAGTTCTTC. Its protein is CAICSGQTGGNEQFF.

The chain is built from TRBV7-9 and TRBJ1-2; the match to TRBD1 covers 9 bases. Germline assignment: CDR1 SEHNR and CDR2 FQNEAQ (reference sequence). Trimming cost V 3 bases and J 8 bases; bases outside gene matches: 4. The CDR3 has 13 amino acids. This chain's CDR3 is CASSFGTGFGYTF. CDR3 bases: TGTGCCAGCAGCTTCGGGACAGGGTTCGGCTACACCTTC.

The chain uses TRBV28 and TRBJ2-4, with D maybe TRBD1 (8 bases). V lost 5 bases and J lost 8, with 16 bases in between. This CDR3 region has 14 residues. Germline V gene sequence: CDR1 MDHEN, CDR2 SYDVKM. CDR3: CASSAYRGGDIQYF. The CDR3 DNA sequence: TGTGCCAGCAGTGCCTACAGGGGGGGGGACATTCAGTACTTC.

V is TRBV28 and J is TRBJ1-1, with 9 bases matching TRBD1. This CDR3 is built from 19 residues. Germline trimming cut 3 bases from V and 0 bases from J; bases unmatched to any gene: 14. Germline CDR1 is MDHEN and CDR2 is SYDVKM. The CDR3 region is CASSFPGQGYDYMNTEAFF. CDR3 sequence (DNA): TGTGCCAGCAGTTTTCCGGGACAGGGATACGACTACATGAACACTGAAGCTTTCTTT.

The rearrangement links TRBV5-6 to TRBJ1-2; possibly TRBD1 for D (5 bases). The germline V gene has CDR1 SGHDT and CDR2 YYEEEE. The CDR3 totals 14 residues. Trimming took 1 base from V and 5 from J, leaving 12 bases between them. The CDR3 spells CASSLQGGWYGYTF. The CDR3 DNA is TGTGCCAGCAGCTTGCAGGGAGGATGGTATGGCTACACCTTC.